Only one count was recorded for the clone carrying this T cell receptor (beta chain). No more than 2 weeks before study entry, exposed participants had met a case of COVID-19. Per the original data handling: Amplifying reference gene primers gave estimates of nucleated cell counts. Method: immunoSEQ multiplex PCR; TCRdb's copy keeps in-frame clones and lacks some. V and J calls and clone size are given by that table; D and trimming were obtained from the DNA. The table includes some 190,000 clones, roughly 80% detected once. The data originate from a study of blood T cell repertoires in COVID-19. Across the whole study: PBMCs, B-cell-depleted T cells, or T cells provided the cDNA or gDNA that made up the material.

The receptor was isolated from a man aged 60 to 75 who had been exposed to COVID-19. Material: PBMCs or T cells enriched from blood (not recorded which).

The CDR3 DNA reads TGTGCCAGCAGCGTGGCCGGGACTAGCGTATACAATGAGCAGTTCTTC. Encoded protein: CASSVAGTSVYNEQFF. V and J are TRBV9 and TRBJ2-1; 10 positions agree with TRBD2. The CDR3 length is 16 residues. Germline CDR1 and CDR2: SGDLS and YYNGEE. J gave up 4 bases and V 2 bases, and 6 bases lay outside the gene matches.